These T cell receptor beta chains were read from a single sample in a study of human T cells and chemical hapten exposure. Each CDR3 protein gets one entry after TCRdb re-called the RACE reads with MiXCR. The table lists tens of thousands of distinct CDR3 sequences, 9.4% of them singletons, with around 14% in the top ten. The sequencing used whole blood, collected in connection with sensitization to the hapten diphenylcyclopropenone (DPC). The source is a woman aged 40 to 49 with alopecia areata. Some clones in this sample may be carry-over from other donors' samples. CDR3s include the opening cysteine and the closing phenylalanine or tryptophan. The D gene is left open where the match is weak. Only some rows state a clone size, as once, few, many or a class for expanded clones.

abundance: NA; d_gene: NA; j_gene: TRBJ2-7; v_gene: TRBV24-1; CDR3aa: CATFNGPQKASYEQYF; CDR3nt: TGTGCCACCTTCAACGGGCCTCAAAAGGCCTCCTACGAGCAGTACTTC
abundance: many; d_gene: NA; j_gene: TRBJ1-2; v_gene: TRBV7-8; CDR3aa: CASSPTGYYGYTF; CDR3nt: TGTGCCAGCAGCCCCACAGGGTACTATGGCTACACCTTC
abundance: few; d_gene: NA; j_gene: TRBJ1-6; v_gene: TRBV7-9; CDR3aa: CASSRGDSPLHF; CDR3nt: TGTGCCAGCAGCCGCGGGGATTCACCCCTCCACTTT
abundance: many; d_gene: NA; j_gene: TRBJ2-2; v_gene: TRBV19; CDR3aa: CASRQRERDTGELFF; CDR3nt: TGTGCCAGTAGACAGAGGGAGAGGGACACCGGGGAGCTGTTTTTT
abundance: many; d_gene: NA; j_gene: TRBJ1-3; v_gene: TRBV5-1; CDR3aa: CASSLERGSSSGNTIYF; CDR3nt: TGCGCCAGCAGCTTGGAACGAGGATCTAGCTCTGGAAACACCATATATTTT
abundance: NA; d_gene: NA; j_gene: TRBJ1-5; v_gene: TRBV29-1; CDR3aa: CSVGDSGSPQHF; CDR3nt: TGCAGCGTTGGGGATTCGGGGTCGCCCCAGCATTTT
abundance: NA; d_gene: NA; j_gene: TRBJ1-5; v_gene: TRBV28; CDR3aa: CASSPGASSINNQPQHF; CDR3nt: TGTGCCAGCAGTCCGGGGGCCTCCTCAATAAACAATCAGCCCCAGCATTTT
abundance: few; d_gene: NA; j_gene: TRBJ1-4; v_gene: TRBV12-3/TRBV12-4; CDR3aa: CASSLGPPRTKLFF; CDR3nt: TGTGCCAGCAGTTTAGGACCACCTAGGACGAAACTGTTTTTT
abundance: once; d_gene: NA; j_gene: TRBJ2-3; v_gene: TRBV5-4; CDR3aa: CASELKGADTQYF; CDR3nt: TGTGCCAGCGAATTAAAAGGGGCAGATACGCAGTATTTT
abundance: many; d_gene: NA; j_gene: TRBJ1-5; v_gene: TRBV6-6; CDR3aa: CASSYQTGDTGQPQHF; CDR3nt: TGTGCCAGCAGTTACCAGACAGGTGACACGGGTCAGCCCCAGCATTTT
abundance: many; d_gene: TRBD2; j_gene: TRBJ2-5; v_gene: TRBV7-2; CDR3aa: CASSVQLAGGTETQYF; CDR3nt: TGTGCCAGCAGCGTGCAACTAGCGGGGGGGACGGAGACCCAGTACTTC
abundance: many; d_gene: TRBD2; j_gene: TRBJ2-5; v_gene: TRBV3-1; CDR3aa: CASSKSGGVQETQYF; CDR3nt: TGTGCCAGCAGCAAGAGCGGGGGGGTCCAAGAGACCCAGTACTTC
abundance: many; d_gene: TRBD1; j_gene: TRBJ1-1; v_gene: TRBV30; CDR3aa: CAWSGQGFQREDMNTEAFF; CDR3nt: TGTGCCTGGAGTGGACAGGGCTTCCAAAGGGAGGACATGAACACTGAAGCTTTCTTT